Listed here are 25 T cell receptor beta chains from one sample, sequenced in a study of cytomegalovirus exposure and HLA in healthy donors. PCR used 60 Vbeta primers and 13 Jbeta primers. The assay was immunoSEQ multiplex PCR, and TCRdb's table has in-frame clones only and misses some. The sample has roughly 180,000 clones, approximately 78% seen once. The sample comprised PBMCs. Source of these receptors: a woman in her late teens or twenties in good health and CMV-seronegative.

The rearrangement joins TRBV4-2 to TRBJ1-4; TRBD1 might be the D (6 bases). V dropped 1 base and J dropped 7 bases, with 16 bases sitting between them. Germline V gene data show CDR1 as LGHNA and CDR2 as YNFKEQ. The CDR3 loop spans 16 amino acids. The chain's CDR3 is CASSQGADLGGEKLFF. The CDR3 region has the DNA TGTGCCAGCAGCCAAGGCGCGGACCTAGGGGGTGAAAAACTGTTTTTT.

This clone came up once. The chain joins TRBV5-1 to TRBJ2-1; 12 nucleotides align to TRBD2. Germline CDR1 SGHRS, CDR2 YFSETQ. There are 15 residues in the CDR3. Trimming cost V 4 bases and J 5 bases; bases outside gene matches: 4. CDR3 nucleotide sequence: TGCGCCAGCAGCCGTGGACTAGCGGGAAACAATGAGCAGTTCTTC. Translated: CASSRGLAGNNEQFF.

The J gene is TRBJ1-3, the V gene TRBV6-6; TRBD1 matches at 7 bases. The CDR3 is 16 residues long. Trimming took 0 bases from V and 1 from J; bases not matched to a gene: 3. Germline lookup yields CDR1 MNHNY and CDR2 SVGAGI (reference sequence). CDR3 sequence (DNA): TGTGCCAGCAGTTACTCACAGGGGCTTTCTGGAAACACCATATATTTT. Translating it yields CASSYSQGLSGNTIYF.

This chain links TRBV13 with TRBJ2-2, with TRBD1 matching 7 bases. V dropped 7 bases and J dropped 1; count of bases not matched to a gene: 3. CDR1 and CDR2 (germline): PRHDT, FYEKMQ (reference sequence). This CDR3 has 14 amino acids. This chain's CDR3 is CASKRQGNTGELFF. The CDR3 bases are TGTGCCAGCAAGCGACAGGGGAACACCGGGGAGCTGTTTTTT.

V usage is TRBV7-9 and J usage is TRBJ2-7; 8 nucleotides agree with TRBD2. From germline, CDR1 is SEHNR and CDR2 FQNEAQ (reference sequence). CDR3 length: 14 residues. Trimming removed 4 bases from V and 13 bases from J; junction bases left unmatched: 15. CDR3 region: CASSYRSSSGRIYF. The CDR3, as DNA: TGTGCCAGCAGCTATCGATCGTCAAGCGGGAGAATCTACTTC.

This clone was detected only a few times. The gene calls are TRBV18 and TRBJ1-3, with D perhaps matching TRBD1 (5 bases). Germline CDR1 reads KGHSH; CDR2 reads LQKENI. The CDR3 extends over 13 amino acids. V lost 10 bases, J lost 2 bases, and 12 bases lay in between. CDR3 loop: CATTTATGNTIYF. CDR3 nucleotides: TGTGCCACCACGACAGCCACTGGAAACACCATATATTTT.

This clone turned up a few times. This chain uses TRBV5-1 with TRBJ2-1, with TRBD2 identical over 9 bases. The CDR3 has 12 amino acids. The germline gives CDR1 SGHRS, CDR2 YFSETQ. J gave up 15 bases and V 4 bases, and 8 bases lay outside the gene matches. CDR3 loop: CASSENSGSPFF. CDR3 nucleotide sequence: TGCGCCAGCAGCGAAAATAGCGGGAGCCCGTTCTTC.

V usage is TRBV4-3 and J usage is TRBJ2-2; 7 nucleotides match TRBD1. Germline V CDR1 and CDR2: LGHNA, YSLEER. This CDR3 contains 15 residues. V gave up 3 bases and J gave up 7 bases; unmatched junction bases: 8. The chain's CDR3 is CASSQSTGVYGELFF. The CDR3 DNA reads TGCGCCAGCAGCCAGAGTACAGGGGTTTACGGGGAGCTGTTTTTT.

The V gene is TRBV18, the J gene TRBJ2-1; TRBD2 aligns across 8 bases. This CDR3 is 15 amino acids long. Germline V gene lookup returns CDR1 KGHSH and CDR2 LQKENI. V was pared by 4 bases and J by 3 bases, with 5 bases of the junction left unmatched. In nucleotides, the CDR3 is TGTGCCAGCTCACACTTACTAGCGGACTACAATGAGCAGTTCTTC. Amino acids: CASSHLLADYNEQFF.

The chain recombines TRBV25-1 with TRBJ2-7; D unclear. Germline V CDR1 and CDR2: MGHDK, SYGVNS. This CDR3 has 13 amino acids. V shed 3 bases and J shed 0 bases, with 6 bases lying between them. CDR3 DNA: TGTGCCAGCAGTGACTACTCCTCCTACGAGCAGTACTTC. This encodes CASSDYSSYEQYF.

J is TRBJ2-7 and V is TRBV28, with TRBD1 identical over 9 bases. V was pared by 2 bases and J by 8 bases, with 16 bases of the junction left unmatched. In germline, CDR1 is MDHEN, CDR2 SYDVKM. The CDR3 length is 17 residues. The CDR3 DNA reads as TGTGCCAGCAGTTTACCACAAGCCGGGACAGGGAAAAACAAGCAGTACTTC. Encoded protein: CASSLPQAGTGKNKQYF.

The CDR3 loop is CASSKQGIYEQYF. DNA of the CDR3: TGTGCCAGCAGTAAACAGGGGATCTACGAGCAGTACTTC. This chain uses TRBV27 with TRBJ2-7; TRBD1 matches 7 bases. The CDR3 totals 13 residues. CDR1 is MNHEY and CDR2 is SMNVEV in the germline V gene (reference sequence). After removal of 5 bases from V and 3 bases from J, the junction contained 4 bases not matched to a gene.

V gene TRBV7-9 combines with J gene TRBJ2-7; 8 nucleotides agree with TRBD2. The germline gives CDR1 SEHNR, CDR2 FQNEAQ (reference sequence). The V and J ends lost 4 bases and 4 bases, in that order; junction bases with no gene match: 6. The CDR3 consists of 14 residues. CDR3 sequence: CASSYQAGAYEQYF. The CDR3 region has the DNA TGTGCCAGCAGCTACCAAGCGGGAGCTTACGAGCAGTACTTC.

This chain links TRBV18 with TRBJ2-3, with 12 bases fitting TRBD2. The trim removed 2 bases at V and 5 bases at J, leaving 2 bases unmatched. The CDR3 covers 15 residues. Germline CDR1 is KGHSH and CDR2 is LQKENI. The CDR3: CASSPGGLAGDTQYF. CDR3 coding DNA: TGTGCCAGCTCACCAGGGGGACTAGCGGGAGATACGCAGTATTTT.

V is TRBV7-9 and J is TRBJ2-5; D ambiguous. Trimming stripped 8 bases from V and 3 bases from J, with 13 bases between. The germline gives CDR1 SEHNR, CDR2 FQNEAQ (reference sequence). The CDR3 covers 13 residues. Here the CDR3 reads CASRSITEETQYF. In DNA form, the CDR3 reads TGTGCCAGCCGATCAATAACTGAAGAGACCCAGTACTTC.

This chain joins TRBV6-5 and TRBJ2-2; 7 bases match TRBD1. The V and J ends lost 6 bases and 6 bases, in that order; junction bases with no gene match: 4. This CDR3 has 13 residues. Germline V CDR1 and CDR2: MNHEY, SVGAGI. In DNA form, the CDR3 reads TGTGCCAGCAGCTACGGACAGGCCGGGGAGCTGTTTTTT. It encodes CASSYGQAGELFF.

The rearrangement uses TRBV14 and TRBJ2-7; D is undetermined. V dropped 1 base and J dropped 6 bases, with 10 bases sitting between them. CDR3 size: 13 residues. Germline V gives CDR1 SGHDN, CDR2 FVKESK. CDR3 in amino acids: CASSQVTGSEQYF. The DNA for the CDR3 is TGTGCCAGCAGCCAAGTCACCGGGTCCGAGCAGTACTTC.

This clone showed up just once. The J gene is TRBJ2-1, the V gene TRBV28; 10 bases line up with TRBD1. Germline-derived CDR1 and CDR2 are MDHEN and SYDVKM. V lost 5 bases, J lost 4 bases, and 2 bases stayed unmatched. CDR3 length: 14 amino acids. The CDR3 sequence is CASSGTGAYNEQFF. As DNA, the CDR3 is TGTGCCAGCAGTGGGACAGGGGCGTACAATGAGCAGTTCTTC. Supplemented by reference TRBV28 and TRBJ2-1, the full variable domain reads DVKVTQSSRYLVKRTGEKVFLECVQDMDHENMFWYRQDPGLGLRLIYFSYDVKMKEKGDIPEGYSVSREKKERFSLILESASTNQTSMYLCASSGTGAYNEQFFGPGTRLTVL.

The rearrangement uses TRBV13 and TRBJ2-7, with D possibly TRBD1 on 5 matching bases. The V gene lost 4 bases and the J gene lost 7 bases, with 11 bases spanning the gap. In germline, CDR1 is PRHDT, CDR2 FYEKMQ (reference sequence). This CDR3 is built from 12 residues. For the CDR3, the DNA is TGTGCCAGCAGCTCCGGCCCAGGGGAGCAGTACTTC. Translating gives CASSSGPGEQYF.

This clone was counted between two and nine times. The chain recombines TRBV11-3 with TRBJ2-3, with 9 bases fitting TRBD2. The germline V gene encodes CDR1 SGHNT and CDR2 YENEEA. With V trimmed by 11 bases and J by 2 bases, 8 bases remained unmatched. CDR3 length: 14 residues. The CDR3: CACKREADTDTQYF. CDR3 coding DNA: TGTGCCTGTAAGCGGGAGGCGGACACAGATACGCAGTATTTT. The whole variable domain, filled in from reference TRBV11-3 and TRBJ2-3, reads EAGVVQSPRYKIIEKKQPVAFWCNPISGHNTLYWYLQNLGQGPELLIRYENEEAVDDSQLPKDRFSAERLKGVDSTLKIQPAELGDSAVYLCACKREADTDTQYFGPGTRLTVL.

The chain joins TRBV11-3 to TRBJ2-3; 11 bases map to TRBD2. In germline, CDR1 is SGHNT, CDR2 YENEEA. This CDR3 is built from 17 residues. Trimming removed 0 bases from V and 1 base from J; junction bases left unmatched: 3. The CDR3 protein is CASSLETSGEGTDTQYF. The CDR3, as DNA: TGTGCCAGCAGCTTAGAGACTAGCGGGGAGGGCACAGATACGCAGTATTTT.

The rearrangement links TRBV7-9 to TRBJ2-1; 8 bases match TRBD2. This CDR3 spans 17 amino acids. CDR1 and CDR2 from the germline V gene are SEHNR and FQNEAQ (reference sequence). J was trimmed by 3 bases and V by 4 bases; bases with no gene match: 11. CDR3 loop: CASSSPAGAGVYNEQFF. As DNA, the CDR3 is TGTGCCAGCAGCTCTCCAGCGGGAGCTGGTGTCTACAATGAGCAGTTCTTC.

This rearrangement joins TRBV15 to TRBJ2-3; 11 nucleotides agree with TRBD2. Germline V gives CDR1 LNHNV, CDR2 YYDKDF (reference sequence). This CDR3 spans 18 amino acids. V lost 1 base and J lost 0; bases outside the gene matches: 6. The CDR3 region is CATSRGTSGGGSTDTQYF. CDR3 DNA: TGTGCCACCAGCAGAGGTACTAGCGGGGGAGGGAGCACAGATACGCAGTATTTT.

The chain uses TRBV15 and TRBJ2-5; a possible D gene is TRBD2 (5 bases). The CDR3 spans 14 residues. V lost 3 bases, J lost 4 bases, and 12 bases lay in between. Looked up from germline, CDR1 is LNHNV and CDR2 is YYDKDF (reference sequence). The CDR3 loop is CATSSGGFRETQYF. CDR3 sequence (DNA): TGTGCCACCAGCAGTGGAGGCTTCCGAGAGACCCAGTACTTC.

This sequence joins TRBV11-3 and TRBJ2-3, with D possibly matching TRBD2 (6 bases). Germline values: CDR1 SGHNT, CDR2 YENEEA. There are 14 residues in the CDR3. Between the trimmed V and J ends, which lost 1 base and 9 bases, there was a span of 14 bases. The CDR3 spells CASSLGGGAGTQYF. CDR3 coding DNA: TGTGCCAGCAGCTTAGGGGGTGGGGCGGGAACGCAGTATTTT.